A selection of T cell receptor beta chains follows, all from one sample in a study of regulatory T cells in long-lasting Graves disease. TCRdb reanalysed the multiplex PCR reads using MiXCR and keeps one entry per CDR3 protein. The table includes some 560,000 distinct CDR3 sequences, around 15% detected once. The same data also contributed to another study, on T cells in Graves' hyperthyroidism and ophthalmopathy.

Sequenced material: peripheral blood mononuclear cells (PBMCs), taken at new diagnosis, from a patient treated with antithyroid drugs. The origin of the receptors is a woman aged 40 to 65 with Graves disease. CDR3s include the opening cysteine and the closing phenylalanine or tryptophan. The order of the fields is D gene, J gene, V gene, clone size, CDR3 protein, CDR3 DNA. A D gene is named only where the DNA matches it firmly. Some rows mark clone size as missing; the rest say once, few, many or name a class of expanded clone.

d_gene: -; j_gene: TRBJ2-1; v_gene: TRBV5-4; abundance: few; CDR3aa: CASSGPLSYNEQFF; CDR3nt: TGTGCCAGCAGCGGGCCCCTGTCCTACAATGAGCAGTTCTTC
d_gene: -; j_gene: TRBJ1-5; v_gene: TRBV28; abundance: many; CDR3aa: CASFGQGQPQHF; CDR3nt: TGTGCCAGCTTCGGGCAGGGTCAGCCCCAGCATTTT
d_gene: -; j_gene: TRBJ1-1; v_gene: TRBV12-3/TRBV12-4; abundance: many; CDR3aa: CASSLNGVAKNTEAFF; CDR3nt: TGTGCCAGCAGTTTAAATGGTGTGGCCAAGAACACTGAAGCTTTCTTT
d_gene: -; j_gene: TRBJ1-3; v_gene: TRBV29-1; abundance: many; CDR3aa: CSVLTDTSSGNTIYF; CDR3nt: TGCAGCGTTCTGACAGACACCTCCTCTGGAAACACCATATATTTT
d_gene: TRBD2; j_gene: TRBJ2-7; v_gene: TRBV10-3; abundance: many; CDR3aa: CAISEGLAGGQGEQYF; CDR3nt: TGTGCCATCAGTGAAGGCCTAGCGGGGGGGCAAGGAGAGCAGTACTTC
d_gene: -; j_gene: TRBJ1-5; v_gene: TRBV5-1; abundance: many; CDR3aa: CASSLDGRNNQPQHF; CDR3nt: TGCGCCAGCAGCTTGGACGGCAGGAACAATCAGCCCCAGCATTTT
d_gene: TRBD2; j_gene: TRBJ2-2; v_gene: TRBV20-1; abundance: -; CDR3aa: CSARDFTSGVGELFF; CDR3nt: TGCAGTGCTAGAGATTTTACTAGCGGGGTCGGGGAGCTGTTTTTT
d_gene: TRBD1; j_gene: TRBJ2-7; v_gene: TRBV28; abundance: many; CDR3aa: CASRSAGQGMDEQYF; CDR3nt: TGTGCCAGCAGATCCGCGGGACAGGGAATGGACGAGCAGTACTTC
d_gene: -; j_gene: TRBJ2-3; v_gene: TRBV10-1; abundance: many; CDR3aa: CASSSVASTDTQYF; CDR3nt: TGCGCCAGCAGTAGCGTGGCGAGCACAGATACGCAGTATTTT
d_gene: -; j_gene: TRBJ2-2; v_gene: TRBV11-2; abundance: many; CDR3aa: CASSLYRQPPGELFF; CDR3nt: TGTGCCAGCAGCTTATACCGGCAGCCCCCCGGGGAGCTGTTTTTT
d_gene: -; j_gene: TRBJ1-3; v_gene: TRBV11-2; abundance: few; CDR3aa: CASSLFLGTSGNTIYF; CDR3nt: TGTGCCAGCAGCTTATTTCTCGGAACTTCTGGAAACACCATATATTTT
d_gene: -; j_gene: TRBJ1-5; v_gene: TRBV7-2; abundance: many; CDR3aa: CASSLEGSGNQPQHF; CDR3nt: TGTGCCAGCAGCTTAGAAGGGAGCGGCAATCAGCCCCAGCATTTT
d_gene: -; j_gene: TRBJ2-7; v_gene: TRBV2; abundance: -; CDR3aa: CASSGVGNEQYF; CDR3nt: TGTGCCAGCAGTGGGGTGGGAAACGAGCAGTACTTC
d_gene: -; j_gene: TRBJ2-7; v_gene: TRBV10-3; abundance: -; CDR3aa: CAIRDRFGVEQYF; CDR3nt: TGTGCCATCCGGGACCGCTTTGGGGTCGAGCAGTACTTC
d_gene: -; j_gene: TRBJ1-5; v_gene: TRBV28; abundance: many; CDR3aa: CASSLGHPGNQPQHF; CDR3nt: TGTGCCAGCAGTTTAGGGCACCCGGGCAATCAGCCCCAGCATTTT
d_gene: -; j_gene: TRBJ1-2; v_gene: TRBV4-2; abundance: many; CDR3aa: CASSQDQGYTF; CDR3nt: TGTGCCAGCAGCCAAGATCAGGGCTACACCTTC
d_gene: TRBD1; j_gene: TRBJ1-5; v_gene: TRBV2; abundance: -; CDR3aa: CASSGPRTGVGSGPQHF; CDR3nt: TGTGCCAGCAGTGGCCCCAGGACAGGGGTAGGGTCGGGGCCCCAGCATTTT
d_gene: -; j_gene: TRBJ2-7; v_gene: TRBV10-3; abundance: few; CDR3aa: CAIQDGRSYEQYF; CDR3nt: TGTGCCATACAGGATGGGAGATCCTACGAGCAGTACTTC
d_gene: -; j_gene: TRBJ2-7; v_gene: TRBV12-3/TRBV12-4; abundance: many; CDR3aa: CASSLGGQAGGLREQYF; CDR3nt: TGTGCCAGCAGTTTGGGCGGACAGGCCGGGGGTCTACGCGAGCAGTACTTC
d_gene: -; j_gene: TRBJ1-2; v_gene: TRBV2; abundance: many; CDR3aa: CASRPTAGTNYGYTF; CDR3nt: TGTGCCAGCAGACCCACGGCGGGCACCAACTATGGCTACACCTTC
d_gene: -; j_gene: TRBJ1-4; v_gene: TRBV28; abundance: many; CDR3aa: CASSLQGGFKEKLFF; CDR3nt: TGTGCCAGCAGTCTGCAGGGAGGGTTTAAGGAAAAACTGTTTTTT
d_gene: -; j_gene: TRBJ2-3; v_gene: TRBV12-5; abundance: many; CDR3aa: CATVGAGGATDTQYF; CDR3nt: TGTGCAACCGTTGGGGCCGGTGGCGCGACAGATACGCAGTATTTT
d_gene: -; j_gene: TRBJ1-2; v_gene: TRBV3-1; abundance: many; CDR3aa: CASSQAGVGVMGTGYTF; CDR3nt: TGTGCCAGCAGCCAAGCGGGAGTCGGTGTGATGGGCACTGGCTACACCTTC
d_gene: -; j_gene: TRBJ1-2; v_gene: TRBV13; abundance: many; CDR3aa: CASSLEDKGYGYTF; CDR3nt: TGTGCCAGCAGCTTAGAGGACAAGGGCTATGGCTACACCTTC
d_gene: TRBD1; j_gene: TRBJ2-3; v_gene: TRBV2; abundance: many; CDR3aa: CASSERTGGSGTQYF; CDR3nt: TGTGCCAGCAGTGAGCGGACAGGGGGAAGTGGTACGCAGTATTTT
d_gene: -; j_gene: TRBJ2-7; v_gene: TRBV20-1; abundance: many; CDR3aa: CSATVWGYEQYF; CDR3nt: TGCAGTGCGACAGTATGGGGGTACGAGCAGTACTTC
d_gene: TRBD1; j_gene: TRBJ2-1; v_gene: TRBV18; abundance: many; CDR3aa: CASSQGTDNEQFF; CDR3nt: TGTGCCAGCAGCCAAGGGACAGACAATGAGCAGTTCTTC
d_gene: -; j_gene: TRBJ1-2; v_gene: TRBV7-9; abundance: once; CDR3aa: CASSPSGPYGYTF; CDR3nt: TGTGCCAGCAGCCCCAGCGGACCCTATGGCTACACCTTC
d_gene: -; j_gene: TRBJ1-2; v_gene: TRBV6-2/TRBV6-3; abundance: few; CDR3aa: CASSPQGAHGYTF; CDR3nt: TGTGCCAGCAGCCCACAGGGCGCCCATGGCTACACCTTC
d_gene: TRBD1; j_gene: TRBJ1-2; v_gene: TRBV16; abundance: -; CDR3aa: CASSQRTGGACTF; CDR3nt: TGTGCCAGCAGCCAAAGGACAGGGGGCGCCTGCACCTTC
d_gene: -; j_gene: TRBJ2-5; v_gene: TRBV14; abundance: -; CDR3aa: CASSRSSLETQYF; CDR3nt: TGTGCCAGCAGCCGATCTTCTTTAGAGACCCAGTACTTC
d_gene: -; j_gene: TRBJ1-5; v_gene: TRBV18; abundance: many; CDR3aa: CASSPKGELGQPQHF; CDR3nt: TGTGCCAGCTCACCAAAAGGGGAGCTAGGTCAGCCCCAGCATTTT
d_gene: TRBD1; j_gene: TRBJ2-3; v_gene: TRBV11-2; abundance: many; CDR3aa: CASSFRGTGFFTDTQYF; CDR3nt: TGTGCCAGCAGCTTTCGGGGGACAGGGTTTTTTACAGATACGCAGTATTTT
d_gene: TRBD2; j_gene: TRBJ2-5; v_gene: TRBV10-3; abundance: many; CDR3aa: CAIRGGEETQYF; CDR3nt: TGTGCCATCAGGGGAGGGGAAGAGACCCAGTACTTC
d_gene: -; j_gene: TRBJ1-2; v_gene: TRBV11-2; abundance: many; CDR3aa: CASSKTPRTVYGYTF; CDR3nt: TGTGCCAGCAGCAAAACCCCTCGGACAGTCTATGGCTACACCTTC
d_gene: -; j_gene: TRBJ1-6; v_gene: TRBV5-1; abundance: many; CDR3aa: CASSLEMQGGSPLHF; CDR3nt: TGCGCCAGCAGCTTGGAAATGCAGGGTGGCTCACCCCTCCACTTT
d_gene: TRBD2; j_gene: TRBJ2-1; v_gene: TRBV20-1; abundance: many; CDR3aa: CSARGGLAGPNEQFF; CDR3nt: TGCAGTGCTAGGGGGGGACTAGCGGGTCCGAATGAGCAGTTCTTC
d_gene: TRBD1; j_gene: TRBJ2-7; v_gene: TRBV18; abundance: many; CDR3aa: CASSPRPGQPYEQYF; CDR3nt: TGTGCCAGCTCACCCAGACCGGGACAGCCCTACGAGCAGTACTTC
d_gene: -; j_gene: TRBJ1-1; v_gene: TRBV7-6; abundance: few; CDR3aa: CASSPEGKTEAFF; CDR3nt: TGTGCCAGCAGCCCAGAGGGGAAAACTGAAGCTTTCTTT
d_gene: -; j_gene: TRBJ1-5; v_gene: TRBV4-1; abundance: few; CDR3aa: CASSQDLLQKNQPQHF; CDR3nt: TGCGCCAGCAGCCAAGATCTCTTACAGAAGAATCAGCCCCAGCATTTT
d_gene: TRBD1; j_gene: TRBJ1-2; v_gene: TRBV13; abundance: many; CDR3aa: CASSLGRGQSNYGYTF; CDR3nt: TGTGCCAGCAGCTTAGGCCGGGGACAGAGTAACTATGGCTACACCTTC
d_gene: TRBD1; j_gene: TRBJ1-1; v_gene: TRBV20-1; abundance: many; CDR3aa: CSARATGGQYAFF; CDR3nt: TGCAGTGCTAGAGCCACAGGGGGACAGTATGCTTTCTTT
d_gene: -; j_gene: TRBJ2-5; v_gene: TRBV5-1; abundance: few; CDR3aa: CASSPRAEETQYF; CDR3nt: TGCGCCAGCAGCCCGAGGGCGGAAGAGACCCAGTACTTC
d_gene: -; j_gene: TRBJ1-3; v_gene: TRBV28; abundance: -; CDR3aa: CASSPRGRSSGNTIYF; CDR3nt: TGTGCCAGCAGTCCGAGGGGACGCTCCTCTGGAAACACCATATATTTT
d_gene: -; j_gene: TRBJ1-5; v_gene: TRBV2; abundance: few; CDR3aa: CASSGFRGGQPQHF; CDR3nt: TGTGCCAGCAGTGGATTTAGGGGAGGGCAGCCCCAGCATTTT
d_gene: -; j_gene: TRBJ2-2; v_gene: TRBV11-3; abundance: many; CDR3aa: CASSFLSGAGELFF; CDR3nt: TGTGCCAGCAGCTTTCTTTCGGGGGCCGGGGAGCTGTTTTTT
d_gene: TRBD2; j_gene: TRBJ2-3; v_gene: TRBV2; abundance: -; CDR3aa: CARLAGGPGTDTQYF; CDR3nt: TGTGCCAGACTAGCGGGGGGGCCGGGCACAGATACGCAGTATTTT
d_gene: -; j_gene: TRBJ1-5; v_gene: TRBV28; abundance: many; CDR3aa: CASSSQGIYNQPQHF; CDR3nt: TGTGCCAGCAGTTCTCAGGGTATATACAATCAGCCCCAGCATTTT
d_gene: TRBD2; j_gene: TRBJ2-3; v_gene: TRBV20-1; abundance: many; CDR3aa: CSAKRGLAGGANTQYF; CDR3nt: TGCAGTGCCAAAAGAGGTCTAGCGGGGGGGGCGAATACGCAGTATTTT
d_gene: TRBD1; j_gene: TRBJ2-4; v_gene: TRBV15; abundance: few; CDR3aa: CATSRTGDAKNIQYF; CDR3nt: TGTGCCACCAGCAGAACAGGGGATGCCAAAAACATTCAGTACTTC
d_gene: -; j_gene: TRBJ1-1; v_gene: TRBV12-3/TRBV12-4; abundance: -; CDR3aa: CASSHGGILNTEAFF; CDR3nt: TGTGCCAGTAGCCACGGGGGGATTTTGAATACTGAAGCTTTCTTT
d_gene: -; j_gene: TRBJ1-1; v_gene: TRBV19; abundance: -; CDR3aa: CASREGNQPEAFF; CDR3nt: TGTGCCAGTAGGGAGGGGAATCAGCCTGAAGCTTTCTTT
d_gene: -; j_gene: TRBJ2-6; v_gene: TRBV19; abundance: -; CDR3aa: CASSRLTGSGANVLTF; CDR3nt: TGTGCCAGTAGTAGACTAACGGGCTCTGGGGCCAACGTCCTGACTTTC
d_gene: TRBD1; j_gene: TRBJ2-3; v_gene: TRBV7-9; abundance: few; CDR3aa: CASSLDRQGRTDTQYF; CDR3nt: TGTGCCAGCAGCTTAGACCGACAGGGGCGCACAGATACGCAGTATTTT
d_gene: -; j_gene: TRBJ2-1; v_gene: TRBV7-3; abundance: many; CDR3aa: CASSLEGLYNEQFF; CDR3nt: TGTGCCAGCAGCTTGGAGGGGCTGTACAATGAGCAGTTCTTC